These T cell receptor beta chains were read from a single sample in a study of blood T cell repertoires in COVID-19. Sequencing used immunoSEQ multiplex PCR; TCRdb keeps in-frame clones, though not all of them. The sample contains approximately 76,000 clones, roughly 80% of which appear only once. Sequenced sample: peripheral blood. The origin of the receptors is a man aged 45-65 years with acute or convalescent COVID-19. CDR3s include the opening cysteine and the closing phenylalanine or tryptophan. The D gene is left open where the match is weak. Part of the rows lack a size; the others show once, few, many or a class for expanded clones.

d_gene: TRBD1; j_gene: TRBJ2-7; v_gene: TRBV2; abundance: .; CDR3aa: CASTGQGHEQYF; CDR3nt: TGTGCCAGCACCGGACAGGGGCACGAGCAGTACTTC
d_gene: TRBD1; j_gene: TRBJ1-3; v_gene: TRBV13; abundance: few; CDR3aa: CASSFTGTGGNTIYF; CDR3nt: TGTGCCAGCAGCTTTACCGGGACAGGAGGAAACACCATATATTTT
d_gene: .; j_gene: TRBJ1-3; v_gene: TRBV5-8; abundance: .; CDR3aa: CASSFPGGHGNTIYF; CDR3nt: TGTGCCAGCAGCTTCCCCGGGGGGCACGGAAACACCATATATTTT
d_gene: TRBD1; j_gene: TRBJ1-5; v_gene: TRBV6-1; abundance: .; CDR3aa: CASSEAGTGSNQPQHF; CDR3nt: TGTGCCAGCAGTGAAGCTGGGACAGGGAGCAATCAGCCCCAGCATTTT
d_gene: TRBD1; j_gene: TRBJ2-7; v_gene: TRBV6-5; abundance: once; CDR3aa: CASSLRTGGFSEQYF; CDR3nt: TGTGCCAGCAGTCTTCGGACAGGGGGCTTCAGCGAGCAGTACTTC
d_gene: .; j_gene: TRBJ1-3; v_gene: TRBV9; abundance: .; CDR3aa: CASSVEVGRGSGNTIYF; CDR3nt: TGTGCCAGCAGCGTAGAGGTGGGCAGGGGTTCTGGAAACACCATATATTTT
d_gene: .; j_gene: TRBJ2-5; v_gene: TRBV3-1/TRBV3-2; abundance: .; CDR3aa: CASSQGLRTLQETQYF; CDR3nt: TGTGCCAGCAGCCAAGGGTTAAGGACTTTACAAGAGACCCAGTACTTC
d_gene: .; j_gene: TRBJ1-5; v_gene: TRBV6-2/TRBV6-3; abundance: .; CDR3aa: CASSRQEYQPQHF; CDR3nt: TGTGCCAGCAGCCGACAGGAATATCAGCCCCAGCATTTT
d_gene: .; j_gene: TRBJ1-5; v_gene: TRBV4-1; abundance: .; CDR3aa: CASSQGRGNSNQPQHF; CDR3nt: TGCGCCAGCAGCCAAGGGCGGGGAAATAGCAATCAGCCCCAGCATTTT
d_gene: .; j_gene: TRBJ1-4; v_gene: TRBV6-2/TRBV6-3; abundance: .; CDR3aa: CASSDRQPREKLFF; CDR3nt: TGTGCCAGCAGTGACAGACAGCCAAGGGAAAAACTGTTTTTT
d_gene: .; j_gene: TRBJ1-4; v_gene: TRBV19; abundance: .; CDR3aa: CASSMEIGTTNEKLFF; CDR3nt: TGTGCCAGTAGTATGGAGATAGGCACAACTAATGAAAAACTGTTTTTT
d_gene: TRBD1; j_gene: TRBJ2-1; v_gene: TRBV15; abundance: .; CDR3aa: CATSRDLGQGVRGEQFF; CDR3nt: TGTGCCACCAGCAGAGATCTGGGACAGGGGGTCCGTGGTGAGCAGTTCTTC
d_gene: TRBD2; j_gene: TRBJ2-5; v_gene: TRBV7-2; abundance: .; CDR3aa: CASSLAPSGGTQETQYF; CDR3nt: TGTGCCAGCAGCTTGGCCCCGAGCGGGGGTACCCAAGAGACCCAGTACTTC
d_gene: .; j_gene: TRBJ1-3; v_gene: TRBV5-1; abundance: few; CDR3aa: CASREGFSGNTIYF; CDR3nt: TGCGCCAGCAGAGAGGGATTCTCTGGAAACACCATATATTTT
d_gene: .; j_gene: TRBJ2-5; v_gene: TRBV5-5; abundance: .; CDR3aa: CASTASPGIQETQYF; CDR3nt: TGTGCCAGCACCGCGTCACCGGGAATCCAAGAGACCCAGTACTTC
d_gene: TRBD2; j_gene: TRBJ2-1; v_gene: TRBV10-3; abundance: few; CDR3aa: CAISEGLANEQFF; CDR3nt: TGTGCCATCAGTGAGGGACTAGCCAATGAGCAGTTCTTC
d_gene: TRBD2; j_gene: TRBJ2-2; v_gene: TRBV2; abundance: .; CDR3aa: CASNRPSGGFNTGELFF; CDR3nt: TGTGCCAGCAATCGCCCTAGCGGGGGATTTAACACCGGGGAGCTGTTTTTT
d_gene: .; j_gene: TRBJ2-7; v_gene: TRBV27; abundance: few; CDR3aa: CASSSSRDKIYEQYF; CDR3nt: TGTGCCAGCAGTTCCAGCCGGGACAAGATCTACGAGCAGTACTTC
d_gene: .; j_gene: TRBJ1-4; v_gene: TRBV7-2; abundance: .; CDR3aa: CASSRGGRVEEKLFF; CDR3nt: TGTGCCAGCAGCCGCGGCGGCCGGGTGGAGGAAAAACTGTTTTTT
d_gene: TRBD1; j_gene: TRBJ2-7; v_gene: TRBV18; abundance: .; CDR3aa: CASSPNPGQGGLWQYF; CDR3nt: TGTGCCAGCTCACCGAACCCGGGACAGGGGGGTTTGTGGCAGTACTTC
d_gene: .; j_gene: TRBJ2-1; v_gene: TRBV4-3; abundance: once; CDR3aa: CASSQDPLLVGEQFF; CDR3nt: TGCGCCAGCAGCCAAGATCCCCTTTTAGTCGGTGAGCAGTTCTTC
d_gene: .; j_gene: TRBJ2-2; v_gene: TRBV10-2; abundance: .; CDR3aa: CATSGETGELFF; CDR3nt: TGCGCCACCTCTGGGGAGACCGGGGAGCTGTTTTTT
d_gene: .; j_gene: TRBJ2-7; v_gene: TRBV11-2; abundance: .; CDR3aa: CASSFTYEQYF; CDR3nt: TGTGCCAGCAGCTTTACCTACGAGCAGTACTTC
d_gene: .; j_gene: TRBJ2-2; v_gene: TRBV19; abundance: .; CDR3aa: CASTRGGLVVSGELFF; CDR3nt: TGTGCCAGTACCAGGGGCGGACTAGTCGTCTCCGGGGAGCTGTTTTTT
d_gene: .; j_gene: TRBJ2-7; v_gene: TRBV4-2; abundance: once; CDR3aa: CASSRHAGYEQYF; CDR3nt: TGTGCCAGCAGCCGACACGCAGGATACGAGCAGTACTTC
d_gene: .; j_gene: TRBJ2-3; v_gene: TRBV29-1; abundance: .; CDR3aa: CSVGSGWFTDTQYF; CDR3nt: TGCAGCGTTGGGAGCGGGTGGTTCACAGATACGCAGTATTTT
d_gene: .; j_gene: TRBJ1-2; v_gene: TRBV14; abundance: .; CDR3aa: CASSQTGLGGYTF; CDR3nt: TGTGCCAGCAGCCAGACGGGTTTAGGTGGCTACACCTTC
d_gene: TRBD2; j_gene: TRBJ2-5; v_gene: TRBV28; abundance: .; CDR3aa: CASSSSSGTSVQETQYF; CDR3nt: TGTGCCAGCAGTTCGTCTAGCGGGACCTCCGTCCAAGAGACCCAGTACTTC
d_gene: .; j_gene: TRBJ2-5; v_gene: TRBV6-6; abundance: .; CDR3aa: CASTPGETSLETQYF; CDR3nt: TGTGCCAGCACGCCAGGGGAAACGAGTTTAGAGACCCAGTACTTC
d_gene: TRBD2; j_gene: TRBJ2-1; v_gene: TRBV11-2; abundance: .; CDR3aa: CASSLRTSGGHNEQFF; CDR3nt: TGTGCCAGCAGCCTAAGGACTAGCGGAGGCCACAATGAGCAGTTCTTC
d_gene: .; j_gene: TRBJ2-1; v_gene: TRBV7-8; abundance: .; CDR3aa: CASSRGSSQYNEQFF; CDR3nt: TGTGCCAGCAGCCGAGGGAGTTCGCAGTACAATGAGCAGTTCTTC
d_gene: .; j_gene: TRBJ2-5; v_gene: TRBV24-1; abundance: .; CDR3aa: CATSDSGETQYF; CDR3nt: TGTGCCACCAGTGATTCAGGGGAGACCCAGTACTTC
d_gene: .; j_gene: TRBJ1-1; v_gene: TRBV28; abundance: .; CDR3aa: CASRLIGRRAFF; CDR3nt: TGTGCCAGCAGGCTAATTGGCCGGAGAGCTTTCTTT